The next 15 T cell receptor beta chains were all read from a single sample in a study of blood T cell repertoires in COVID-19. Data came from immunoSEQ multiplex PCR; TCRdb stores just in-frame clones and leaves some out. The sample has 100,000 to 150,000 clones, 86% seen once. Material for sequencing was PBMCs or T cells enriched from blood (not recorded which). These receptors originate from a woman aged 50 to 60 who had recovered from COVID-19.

The CDR3 sequence is CASSLSGNTIYF. The CDR3 coding sequence is TGTGCCAGCAGCCTCAGTGGAAACACCATATATTTT. This rearrangement joins TRBV5-8 to TRBJ1-3; D gene unclear. V shed 4 bases and J shed 3 bases, with 5 bases lying between them. The CDR3 is made up of 12 amino acids. The V gene's germline CDR1 is SGHTS and CDR2 YDEGEE.

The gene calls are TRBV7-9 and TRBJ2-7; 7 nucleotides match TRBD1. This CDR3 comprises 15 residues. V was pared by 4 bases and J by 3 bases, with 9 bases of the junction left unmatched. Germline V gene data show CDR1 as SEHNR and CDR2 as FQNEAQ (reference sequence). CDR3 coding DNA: TGTGCCAGCAGCTCCTACGTGACAGGGCACTACGAGCAGTACTTC. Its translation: CASSSYVTGHYEQYF. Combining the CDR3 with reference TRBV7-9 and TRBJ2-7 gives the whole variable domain DTGVSQNPRHKITKRGQNVTFRCDPISEHNRLYWYRQTLGQGPEFLTYFQNEAQLEKSRLLSDRFSAERPKGSFSTLEIQRTEQGDSAMYLCASSSYVTGHYEQYFGPGTRLTVT.

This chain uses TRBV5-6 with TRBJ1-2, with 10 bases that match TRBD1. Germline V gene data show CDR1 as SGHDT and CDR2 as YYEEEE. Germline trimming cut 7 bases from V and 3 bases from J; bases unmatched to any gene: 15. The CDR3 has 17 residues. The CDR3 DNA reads TGTGCCAGCTCCCTCGACACCGGGACAGGGGCATACTATGGCTACACCTTC. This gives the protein CASSLDTGTGAYYGYTF.

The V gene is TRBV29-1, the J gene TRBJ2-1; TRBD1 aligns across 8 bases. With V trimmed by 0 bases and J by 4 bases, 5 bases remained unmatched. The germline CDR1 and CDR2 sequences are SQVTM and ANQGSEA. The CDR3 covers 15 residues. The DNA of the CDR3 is TGCAGCGTTGAAGAGGAGACAGGGGAATACAATGAGCAGTTCTTC. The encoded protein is CSVEEETGEYNEQFF.

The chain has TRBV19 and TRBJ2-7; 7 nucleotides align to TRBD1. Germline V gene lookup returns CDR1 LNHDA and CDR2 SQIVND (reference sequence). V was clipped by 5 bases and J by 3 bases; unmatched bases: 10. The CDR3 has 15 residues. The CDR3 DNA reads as TGTGCCAGTAGTCCACAGGGGCTGGTCATCTACGAGCAGTACTTC. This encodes CASSPQGLVIYEQYF.

The CDR3 protein is CASNLPGDTEAFF. CDR3 DNA sequence: TGCGCCAGCAACCTGCCGGGGGACACTGAAGCTTTCTTT. V gene TRBV5-1 combines with J gene TRBJ1-1, with D possibly being TRBD1 (5 bases). The germline gives CDR1 SGHRS, CDR2 YFSETQ. The CDR3 covers 13 residues. V dropped 6 bases and J dropped 3 bases, with 12 bases sitting between them.

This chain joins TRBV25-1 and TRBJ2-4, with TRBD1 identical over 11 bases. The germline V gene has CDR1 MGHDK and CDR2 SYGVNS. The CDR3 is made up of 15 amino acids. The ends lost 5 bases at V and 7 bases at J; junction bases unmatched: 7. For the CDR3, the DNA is TGTGCCAGCAGTACCGGGACAGGGGGAATGAACATTCAGTACTTC. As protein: CASSTGTGGMNIQYF.

The CDR3 DNA is TGTGCCAGCAGCGAGGATCACAGGGGAGGATATGGCTACACCTTC. Its translation is CASSEDHRGGYGYTF. This sequence joins TRBV7-6 and TRBJ1-2; 7 nucleotides agree with TRBD1. Trimming at V came to 5 bases and at J to 5 bases, leaving 11 bases not matched to a gene. CDR1 and CDR2 from the germline V gene are SGHVS and FNYEAQ. CDR3 size: 15 residues.

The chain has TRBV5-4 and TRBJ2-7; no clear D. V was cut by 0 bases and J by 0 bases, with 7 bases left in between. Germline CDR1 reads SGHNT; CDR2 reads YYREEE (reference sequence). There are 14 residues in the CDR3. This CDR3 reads CASSLGGSSYEQYF. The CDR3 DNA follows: TGTGCCAGCAGCTTGGGTGGCAGCTCCTACGAGCAGTACTTC. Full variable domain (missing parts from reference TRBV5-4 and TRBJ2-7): ETGVTQSPTHLIKTRGQQVTLRCSSQSGHNTVSWYQQALGQGPQFIFQYYREEENGRGNFPPRFSGLQFPNYSSELNVNALELDDSALYLCASSLGGSSYEQYFGPGTRLTVT.

This CDR3 is CASSQGRVAYEQYF. The CDR3 DNA is TGTGCCAGCTCCCAGGGCAGGGTTGCCTACGAGCAGTACTTC. The V and J genes are TRBV3-1 (or the pseudogene TRBV3-2) and TRBJ2-7, with D maybe TRBD1 (5 bases). Germline values: CDR1 LGHDT, CDR2 YNNKEL (reference sequence). V was shortened by 8 bases and J by 2 bases, with 16 bases between the two germline ends. The CDR3 has 14 residues.

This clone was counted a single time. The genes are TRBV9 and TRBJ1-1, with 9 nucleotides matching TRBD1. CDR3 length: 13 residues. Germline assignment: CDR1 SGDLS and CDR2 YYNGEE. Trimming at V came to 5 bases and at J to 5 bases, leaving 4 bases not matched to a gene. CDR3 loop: CASRGQGRTEAFF. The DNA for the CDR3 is TGTGCCAGCAGGGGACAGGGTAGGACTGAAGCTTTCTTT. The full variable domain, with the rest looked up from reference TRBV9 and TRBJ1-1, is DSGVTQTPKHLITATGQRVTLRCSPRSGDLSVYWYQQSLDQGLQFLIQYYNGEERAKGNILERFSAQQFPDLHSELNLSSLELGDSALYFCASRGQGRTEAFFGQGTRLTVV.

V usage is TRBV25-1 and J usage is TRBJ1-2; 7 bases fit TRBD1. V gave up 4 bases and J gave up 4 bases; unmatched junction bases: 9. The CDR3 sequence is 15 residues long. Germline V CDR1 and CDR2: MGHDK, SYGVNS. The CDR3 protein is CASSAGRGQVYGYTF. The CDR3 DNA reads TGTGCCAGCAGTGCCGGGAGGGGGCAGGTCTATGGCTACACCTTC.

The CDR3 is CASSFRTLSYEQYF. As DNA, the CDR3 is TGTGCCAGCAGTTTTCGGACACTCTCCTACGAGCAGTACTTC. This sequence joins TRBV27 and TRBJ2-7, with D possibly being TRBD1 (5 bases). V lost 3 bases and J 0 bases, leaving 9 bases between the germline ends. Germline values: CDR1 MNHEY, CDR2 SMNVEV (reference sequence). The CDR3 spans 14 residues.

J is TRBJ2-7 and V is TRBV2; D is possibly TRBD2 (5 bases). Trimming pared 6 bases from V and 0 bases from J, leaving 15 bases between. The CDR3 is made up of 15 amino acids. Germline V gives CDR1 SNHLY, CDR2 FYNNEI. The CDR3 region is CASRRLMGSSYEQYF. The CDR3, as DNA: TGTGCCAGCAGACGCCTAATGGGGAGCTCCTACGAGCAGTACTTC. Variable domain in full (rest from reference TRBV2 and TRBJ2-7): EPEVTQTPSHQVTQMGQEVILRCVPISNHLYFYWYRQILGQKVEFLVSFYNNEISEKSEIFDDQFSVERPDGSNFTLKIRSTKLEDSAMYFCASRRLMGSSYEQYFGPGTRLTVT.

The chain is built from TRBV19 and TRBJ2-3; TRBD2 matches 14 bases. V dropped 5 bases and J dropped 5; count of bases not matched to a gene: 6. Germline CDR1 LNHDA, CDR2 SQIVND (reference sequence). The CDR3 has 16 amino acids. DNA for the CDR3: TGTGCCAGTAGTCGGACTAGCGGGGGGCCCGGAGATACGCAGTATTTT. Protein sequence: CASSRTSGGPGDTQYF.